The present T cell receptor (beta chain) was sequenced within a study of T cell repertoires in cytomegalovirus infection. MiXCR, applied by TCRdb to the reads, yields one record per CDR3 protein. Among 310,000 or so distinct CDR3 sequences listed, about a sixth were seen once. Per the germline V gene, CDR1 is DFQATT and CDR2 is SNEGSKA (reference sequence). There are 14 residues in the CDR3. V was clipped by 6 bases and J by 0 bases, with 15 bases between them. This receptor was identified in a human donor in good health (CMV status not recorded). Some clones in this sample may be carry-over from other donors' samples. This chain uses TRBV20-1 with TRBJ2-7; D may be TRBD1 (6 bases). Sequenced: PBMCs. The CDR3 DNA reads TGCAGTGCGCATAGGGGGACATTCTCCTACGAGCAGTACTTC. It translates to CSAHRGTFSYEQYF.